This T cell receptor (beta chain) derives from a study of OX40 agonist ivuxolimab in advanced cancers. Looking at the study overall: Prior checkpoint blockade (anti-PD-1, anti-PD-L1 or anti-CTLA-4) was permitted; 40% had it. The study reported partial responses in three patients: one hepatocellular carcinoma, two cutaneous melanoma.

Study observations and caveats: Low levels of normalized T-cell clonal expansion also appeared in some nonresponders. Circulating CD4+ and CD8+ T cells showed clonal expansion by week 6 at 0.1 to 3.0 mg/kg.

Remarks on this clone: No antigen is known for it.

Clones were sequenced by immunoSEQ multiplex PCR, and TCRdb holds only the in-frame ones, with some missing. This sample yields 9,500 to 12,000 clones, of which about 85% are seen a single time; roughly 10% belongs to the top ten. The CDR3 spans 12 residues. The germline V and J ends were trimmed by 5 bases and 5 bases, with 9 bases remaining between them. CDR1 is MNHNY, CDR2 SVGAGI, per germline (reference sequence). The TCR comes from an adult with an advanced solid tumor such as melanoma, head and neck, liver or kidney cancer. The chain recombines TRBV6-6 with TRBJ1-1; TRBD1 is a possible D gene (5 bases). The starting material was CD4+ or CD8+ T cells sorted from blood, obtained in a trial of the OX40 agonist ivuxolimab. CDR3 coding DNA: TGTGCCAGCAGTATGGGGGGAACTGAAGCTTTCTTT. Its translation is CASSMGGTEAFF.